The present T cell receptor beta chain was sequenced within a study of shared clonotypes between healthy human individuals. The run depth of the assay was deep. Original processing notes: Filtering differed, since immunoSEQ gave only junction sequences and no quality scores. Using immunoSEQ multiplex PCR, the repertoire was profiled, and TCRdb retains in-frame clones only, with some absent. Clone size and V and J calls were adopted from that table, with D and trimming inferred from the DNA. The sample has some 200,000 clones, about 93% seen once. About this clone itself: The antigen is not known.

CD45RA+ naive and CD45RA-negative memory subsets were separated from CD4+ cells. The CDR3 has 17 amino acids. Germline V lookup: CDR1 SGHTA, CDR2 FQGTGA. Study findings and constraints: Clonotypes which were not shared had lower generation probabilities than clonotypes that all four donors shared.

The TCR comes from a woman aged 25 to 39 in good health. This chain uses TRBV7-3 with TRBJ2-7; 7 positions match TRBD2. The sample was naive CD4+ T cells sorted from blood. Noted subset: CD45RA+ positively selected. CDR3 nucleotides: TGTGTCAGAAGCTTAGTTAACGTTGGCGGGAGCTCCTACGAGCAGTACTTC. This encodes CVRSLVNVGGSSYEQYF.